One T cell receptor (beta chain) is described in this entry. These data belong to a study of Ad26.COV2.S vaccination and SARS-CoV-2 variants. The overall study: Participants got Ad26.COV2.S intramuscularly, once or twice 56 days apart.

Documented treatment: approximately 18 received Ad26.COV2.S at low or high dose, single or two shots; several received placebo; per-sample allocation not given. Each sample was drawn 63 days after the first injection (of vaccine or placebo). Assay used: immunoSEQ multiplex PCR; TCRdb lists only in-frame clones, some missing. The sample lists around 320,000 clones, about 86% seen once, with around 2% in the top ten. Per germline, CDR1 MGHRA and CDR2 YSYEKL. The trim removed 5 bases at V and 7 bases at J, leaving 10 bases unmatched. CDR3 length equals 14 residues. This sequence was found in a person between 18 and 59 years old who received the Ad26.COV2.S COVID-19 vaccine or a placebo. Here the sequenced sample was peripheral blood, taken in a trial of Ad26.COV2.S vaccine versus placebo. The gene calls are TRBV4-1 and TRBJ1-1; 7 bases fit TRBD1. DNA of the CDR3: TGCGCCAGCAGCGGAACAGGGGCCCTTTTTGAAGCTTTCTTT. Translating gives CASSGTGALFEAFF.